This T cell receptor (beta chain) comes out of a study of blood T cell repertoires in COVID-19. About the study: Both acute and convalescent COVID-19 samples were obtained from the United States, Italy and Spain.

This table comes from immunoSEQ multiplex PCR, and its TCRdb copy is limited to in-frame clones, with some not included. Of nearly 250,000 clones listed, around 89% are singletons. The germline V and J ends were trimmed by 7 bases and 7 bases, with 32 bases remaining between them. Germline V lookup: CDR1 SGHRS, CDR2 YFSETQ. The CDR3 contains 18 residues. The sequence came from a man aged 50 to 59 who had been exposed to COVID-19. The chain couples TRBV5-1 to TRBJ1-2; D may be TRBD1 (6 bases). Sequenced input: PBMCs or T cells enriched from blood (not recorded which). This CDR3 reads CASAEKGQNRSPRSGYTF. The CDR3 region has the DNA TGCGCCAGCGCCGAGAAAGGACAGAATCGATCGCCACGGTCTGGCTACACCTTC.